Listed here is a single TCR beta chain. Its antigen remains unidentified. No base-level quality is on record; no much larger clone is a single base apart. In the ViraFEST assay, PBMC were stimulated with viral peptide pools, and TCR sequencing was then used to find antigen-specific CD4+ T cell clonotypes based on their expansion. After less than 13 days of culture, CD4+ T cells were isolated with the EasySep CD4+ T cell isolation kit. Two doses of either the BNT162b2 or the mRNA-1273 mRNA SARS-CoV-2 vaccine were administered to participants. Healthy vaccine recipients had no prior SARS-CoV-2 infection, confirmed by negative nucleocapsid antibodies before and after vaccination. Two million PBMC per well were cultured in IMDM with about 4.8% human AB serum, 9 to 10 IU/ml IL-2 and gentamicin, plus 10 ug/ml peptides. On days 3 and 7, half of the culture medium was replaced with fresh IL-2-containing medium. Each peptide stimulation condition was cultured in triplicate wells unless otherwise noted. PBMC were separated from whole blood using Ficoll-Paque Plus gradient centrifugation and were then either cryopreserved at -140C or used fresh. The overlapping peptide pools covered the spike proteins of SARS-CoV-2 and of the common cold coronaviruses HCoV-NL63, HCoV-OC43 and HCoV-229E. Genomic DNA was extracted from cultured CD4+ T cells with the QIAamp micro DNA kit.

The data belong to a study of vaccination effects on CD4 cells after COVID-19 (dated by TCRdb to 2021 to 2024). For context, the study as a whole: Post-vaccine samples across the study were collected a median of 72 days after the second dose, with a range of 14 to 241. SARS-CoV-2 spike-specific CD4+ TCR repertoires from before and after mRNA vaccination were compared in COVID-19 convalescent patients and in infection-naive vaccine recipients. A total of 10 COVID-19 convalescent patients and a handful of SARS-CoV-2-naive healthy vaccine recipients were included in the full study. In the study, cultures from other donors were sequenced using the Oncomine TCR Beta short-read assay on an Illumina iSeq 100. What the work shows at the level of the full study, not this receptor alone: Clones induced by infection and clones induced by vaccination both contracted markedly at late timepoints after vaccination, which fits with T cell responses waning over time. Only a small number of convalescent patients were included, and no early post-infection timepoints were available, which limited the study. In healthy vaccine recipients, vaccine-induced clones were almost all SARS-CoV-2 mono-reactive, with only 1 of 255 cross-reactive with common cold coronaviruses.

CDR1 MNHEY and CDR2 SVGAGI were looked up in the germline V gene. Relative to germline, V is 8 bases shorter and J is 2 bases shorter, with 13 bases between their ends. The CDR3 runs 13 amino acids, cysteine and phenylalanine included. Of the read, only the CDR3 DNA is kept; its 39 bases are in frame from base 1. Library preparation was by the immunoSEQ multiplex PCR assay. TCR beta CDR3 sequencing was performed on DNA from the cultured, isolated CD4+ T cells. As for the original processing: The analysis removed non-productive TCR sequences, trimmed reads to the CDR3 region, and retained only CDR3s that were 7 or more amino acids long. The MANAFEST web app was used to identify antigen-specific clonotypes by comparing expansion in peptide wells with expansion in reference cultures. For clones to be considered positive, expansion at FDR<0.05 versus reference and all other wells, an odds ratio above 5, and a frequency above 0.1% in two replicate wells were required. A clonotype was defined as cross-reactive if the clonotype was significantly expanded both in SARS-CoV-2 spike wells and in at least one common cold coronavirus spike condition. Levenshtein distance calculated with the stringdist R package was used to assess CDR3 similarity, and unrooted trees were constructed with ape in R 3.6.1. As stored in TCRdb, this immuneACCESS dataset retains in-frame rearrangements with V and J assigned. A fraction of the clones does not appear; measured against another copy, unresolved V genes explain less than half of the discrepancy, and the remainder lacks a known reason. V and J calls and clone size follow that table, whereas D and trimming were derived from the DNA. The sample includes approximately 23,000 clones, with 73% observed a single time. Of the sample, 7% to 10% falls within the top ten clones.

This TCR derives from a human donor who received a COVID-19 vaccine. The specimen comprised CD4+ T cells from PBMCs cultured with SARS-CoV-2 spike peptides, sampled after COVID-19 vaccination. Taken with the paper, the label for cell subset or site translates to: SARS-CoV-2 spike overlapping peptide pool stimulation. The receptor chain draws on TRBV6-5 and TRBJ2-7; the D gene is perhaps TRBD2, from 6 matching bases. The bases are TGTGCCAGCTCCATCCGGGGGACCTACGAGCAGTACTTC. It translates to CASSIRGTYEQYF.